This T cell receptor (beta chain) was captured by sequencing in a study of CD8 T cells in ankylosing spondylitis. In its sample, this clonotype was seen a few times. Its antigen is as yet unknown. Notes on the study in general: Reportedly, matched ankylosing spondylitis synovial fluid was significantly enriched for disease-linked clones.

Germline CDR1 is PRHDT and CDR2 is FYEKMQ (reference sequence). This CDR3 has 16 amino acids. J gave up 3 bases and V 5 bases, and 10 bases lay outside the gene matches. Quantitative 5'-RACE with molecular barcodes was used to make the TCR beta libraries. One entry per CDR3 protein, called by TCRdb with MiXCR from the 5' RACE reads. The data hold roughly 200,000 distinct CDR3 sequences, with around 13% observed a single time. This chain connects TRBV13 to TRBJ2-7; 10 nucleotides agree with TRBD2. The source of this sequence is a male donor with ankylosing spondylitis or in good health (not recorded which). Sequencing was carried out using blood, either unsorted or a sorted T cell fraction (not recorded which). The CDR3 is CASSRSSSGGFYEQYF. The CDR3 bases are TGTGCCAGCAGCCGCTCTTCTAGCGGGGGATTCTACGAGCAGTACTTC.